Following are 9 T cell receptor beta chains from one sample sequenced in a study of shared clonotypes between healthy human individuals. Generated by immunoSEQ multiplex PCR, the TCRdb table keeps only in-frame clones and is missing some. This table holds 490,000 or so clones, around 78% found once. Sample: PBMCs. These receptors all come from a woman aged 40 to 55 in good health. Some clones in this sample may be carry-over from other donors' samples.

The V gene is TRBV5-4, the J gene TRBJ2-7; D perhaps matches TRBD2 (6 bases). The CDR3 sequence is 16 residues long. Germline assignment: CDR1 SGHNT and CDR2 YYREEE (reference sequence). V was shortened by 4 bases and J by 0 bases, with 17 bases between the two germline ends. The CDR3 region is CASSAPGLRSSYEQYF. Written as DNA, the CDR3 is TGTGCCAGCAGCGCCCCGGGACTGAGGAGCTCCTACGAGCAGTACTTC.

The V call is TRBV19, the J call TRBJ2-5, with 8 bases matching TRBD2. The germline V gene encodes CDR1 LNHDA and CDR2 SQIVND (reference sequence). The J segment lost 2 bases and the V segment lost 9 bases, leaving 5 bases of the junction unmatched. The CDR3 runs 13 residues. The CDR3 bases are TGTGCCAGCGGGAGGGGGATTCAAGAGACCCAGTACTTC. Its translation is CASGRGIQETQYF.

The chain links TRBV5-1 to TRBJ2-3, with D perhaps TRBD1 (5 bases). Per germline, CDR1 SGHRS and CDR2 YFSETQ. CDR3 length: 15 amino acids. Deletions cut 0 bases from V and 2 bases from J, with 10 bases between. In DNA form, the CDR3 reads TGCGCCAGCAGCTTGGATCAGGGAACCACAGATACGCAGTATTTT. Protein: CASSLDQGTTDTQYF.

The J gene is TRBJ2-7, the V gene TRBV11-1; 7 bases are a match to TRBD1. J gave up 3 bases and V 6 bases, and 5 bases lay outside the gene matches. Germline CDR1 and CDR2: SGHAT and FQDESV (reference sequence). This CDR3 spans 13 amino acids. The CDR3, as DNA: TGTGCCAGCAGTTTTAACAGGGGCTACGAGCAGTACTTC. Protein product: CASSFNRGYEQYF.

This clone came up a few times. The V and J genes are TRBV11-2 and TRBJ2-7; TRBD2 is a possible D gene (7 bases). This CDR3 has 15 amino acids. The ends were cut back, 5 bases at V and 6 bases at J, with 20 bases in the middle. Germline CDR1 SGHAT, CDR2 FQNNGV. DNA of the CDR3: TGTGCCAGCAGCCAAGGGGAGGGGGAATACGCCGAGCAGTACTTC. This gives the protein CASSQGEGEYAEQYF.

The chain joins TRBV11-2 to TRBJ2-1; D not certain. CDR3 length: 13 residues. CDR1 is SGHAT and CDR2 is FQNNGV in the germline V gene. Trimming removed 5 bases at V and 8 bases at J, with 13 bases between. As DNA, the CDR3 is TGTGCCAGCAGCCCCACTTATGGCTATGAGCAGTTCTTC. Its protein is CASSPTYGYEQFF.

Worth noting for this clone: One end of the junction fails to match germline, which may point to a read error. The rearrangement joins TRBV11-2 to TRBJ2-7, with a possible D match to TRBD2 (6 bases). Germline CDR1 SGHAT, CDR2 FQNNGV. The CDR3 sequence is 15 residues long. Written as DNA, the CDR3 is TGTGCTAGCAGCCGACCTGTGGAGGGCTCCTACGAGCAGTACTTC. This translates into CASSRPVEGSYEQYF.

The chain carries TRBV7-2 and TRBJ1-5, with 7 positions matching TRBD1. The CDR3 has 14 amino acids. The V and J ends lost 5 bases and 7 bases, in that order; junction bases with no gene match: 8. Germline CDR1 and CDR2: SGHTA and FQGNSA. The CDR3 nucleotides read TGTGCCAGCAGCGTGACAGGGAGGGGACAGCCCCAGCATTTT. Amino acid sequence: CASSVTGRGQPQHF. The whole variable domain, filled in from reference TRBV7-2 and TRBJ1-5, reads GAGVSQSPSNKVTEKGKDVELRCDPISGHTALYWYRQSLGQGLEFLIYFQGNSAPDKSGLPSDRFSAERTGGSVSTLTIQRTQQEDSAVYLCASSVTGRGQPQHFGDGTRLSIL.

The chain is built from TRBV28 and TRBJ1-1, with D uncertain. CDR1 and CDR2 from the germline V gene are MDHEN and SYDVKM. The CDR3 has 14 residues. V was shortened by 6 bases and J by 2 bases, with 13 bases between the two germline ends. DNA for the CDR3: TGTGCCAGCAGCCTGTACACCGACAACACTGAAGCTTTCTTT. Its translation: CASSLYTDNTEAFF.